This T cell receptor beta chain stems from a study of a mutant IDH1 vaccine in newly diagnosed glioma. The wider study: Treated individuals were roughly 62% male and roughly 40% female, averaging roughly 43 years of age.

The sample's time point: week 5, during vaccination. Each vaccine dose was 300 ug of mutant IDH1 20-mer peptide, with topical imiquimod. Germline loops: CDR1 GTSNPN, CDR2 SVGIG (reference sequence). Trimming left V 0 bases short and J 7 bases short, with 13 bases between. This CDR3 spans 14 amino acids. Profiled with immunoSEQ multiplex PCR; TCRdb holds only in-frame clones, not every one. The sample has about 26,000 clones, more than 60% seen once. To note about this clone: No antigen is known for it.

The origin of this receptor is a man in his forties with glioma. Some clones in this sample may be carry-over from other donors' samples. The chain has TRBV30 and TRBJ1-5; D remains unclear. The material was PBMCs, obtained from a glioma patient whose treatment included an IDH1 peptide vaccine. The CDR3 is CAWSVAGIRQPQHF. The CDR3 nucleotides are TGTGCCTGGAGTGTAGCCGGGATTAGACAGCCCCAGCATTTT.